The sequence of this TCR beta chain was determined in a study of cytomegalovirus exposure and HLA in healthy donors. General study findings and limits: Several top significant clusters appeared, in a later analysis, to be linked to common viral pathogens. Diagnosis of cytomegalovirus status made by the classifier reportedly showed high specificity and sensitivity. TCR beta sequences reportedly predicted the HLA-A and HLA-B alleles of most subjects accurately. Only CMV serostatus was available as immune exposure information.

About this clone: Its antigen is unknown.

13 Jbeta primers and 60 Vbeta primers were used for the PCR. The method was immunoSEQ multiplex PCR; TCRdb's version includes in-frame clones alone and lacks a portion of them. The sample lists approximately 110,000 clones; roughly 67% were seen once. Germline CDR1 SEHNR, CDR2 FQNEAQ (reference sequence). The CDR3 is 18 amino acids. V lost 4 bases and J lost 2; bases outside the gene matches: 13. Input material: PBMCs. The J gene is TRBJ1-2, the V gene TRBV7-9; TRBD1 agrees at 10 bases. The origin of this receptor is a man aged 35 to 55 in good health and CMV-seronegative. The CDR3 nucleotides are TGTGCCAGCAGCTACTTAACCCCGGGGACAGGGGACAACTATGGCTACACCTTC. Protein: CASSYLTPGTGDNYGYTF. The entire variable domain, with the rest obtained from reference TRBV7-9 and TRBJ1-2, is as follows: DTGVSQNPRHKITKRGQNVTFRCDPISEHNRLYWYRQTLGQGPEFLTYFQNEAQLEKSRLLSDRFSAERPKGSFSTLEIQRTEQGDSAMYLCASSYLTPGTGDNYGYTFGSGTRLTVV.